One sample yielded the 13 T cell receptor beta chains listed below, sequenced in a study of blood T cell repertoires in COVID-19. Sequenced by immunoSEQ multiplex PCR; TCRdb stores in-frame clones only, minus some. The sample contains roughly 69,000 clones, roughly 90% of which appear only once. Sequencing input: peripheral blood. The receptors shown here come from a man over 45 with acute or convalescent COVID-19.

The J gene is TRBJ1-5, the V gene TRBV18; 8 bases agree with TRBD1. Looked up from germline, CDR1 is KGHSH and CDR2 is LQKENI. Germline trimming cut 6 bases from V and 4 bases from J; bases unmatched to any gene: 5. CDR3 length: 14 amino acids. The CDR3 nucleotides are TGTGCCAGCTCCCCGGACAGGGATAATCAGCCCCAGCATTTT. It codes for CASSPDRDNQPQHF. The complete variable domain, with remaining parts taken from reference TRBV18 and TRBJ1-5, reads NAGVMQNPRHLVRRRGQEARLRCSPMKGHSHVYWYRQLPEEGLKFMVYLQKENIIDESGMPKERFSAEFPKEGPSILRIQQVVRGDSAAYFCASSPDRDNQPQHFGDGTRLSIL.

This clone has more than one count but fewer than ten. The chain recombines TRBV27 with TRBJ1-1, with D tentatively TRBD1 (5 bases). The V end lost 1 base, the J end lost 5 bases, and 17 bases lay between the germline ends. The CDR3 is 16 amino acids. Germline CDR1 is MNHEY and CDR2 is SMNVEV (reference sequence). CDR3 in amino acids: CASSLLANLGGTEAFF. The CDR3 DNA is TGTGCCAGCAGTTTATTGGCGAATCTGGGGGGGACTGAAGCTTTCTTT.

The chain uses TRBV12-2 and TRBJ2-2; the table's D call, TRBD1, was not checked against the DNA. TRBV12-2 is shown as a pseudogene. The CDR3 loop spans 17 amino acids. CDR3: CASRLPRGRGIFGELFF. The CDR3 bases are TGTGCAAGTCGCTTACCGCGCGGCAGGGGGATTTTCGGGGAGCTGTTTTTT.

The rearrangement joins TRBV7-9 to TRBJ1-5; 8 bases agree with TRBD1. The CDR3 runs 14 residues. CDR1 and CDR2 (germline): SEHNR, FQNEAQ (reference sequence). The ends lost 5 bases at V and 3 bases at J; junction bases unmatched: 3. CDR3 loop: CASSPTGANQPQHF. The CDR3 nucleotides read TGTGCCAGCAGCCCGACAGGGGCCAATCAGCCCCAGCATTTT.

The rearrangement joins TRBV15 to TRBJ2-2, with D uncertain. Deletions cut 0 bases from V and 4 bases from J, with 6 bases between. This CDR3 is 14 amino acids long. The germline CDR1 and CDR2 sequences are LNHNV and YYDKDF (reference sequence). The CDR3 here is CATSRESSTGELFF. CDR3 coding DNA: TGTGCCACCAGCAGAGAATCATCCACCGGGGAGCTGTTTTTT.

This clone has just one count. The chain joins TRBV6-5 to TRBJ1-1; 7 positions agree with TRBD1. J lost 5 bases, V lost 6 bases, and 9 bases had no gene match. From germline, CDR1 is MNHEY and CDR2 SVGAGI. The CDR3 spans 14 residues. CDR3 region: CASRMTRGSTEAFF. The CDR3 DNA reads as TGTGCCAGCAGGATGACCAGGGGGTCTACTGAAGCTTTCTTT.

The gene calls are TRBV24-1 and TRBJ2-3; 8 bases match TRBD2. The CDR3 runs to 15 residues. Germline V gene sequence: CDR1 KGHDR, CDR2 SFDVKD. J lost 0 bases, V lost 5 bases, and 3 bases had no gene match. CDR3 bases: TGTGCCACCAGTGTTACTAGCGGAAGCACAGATACGCAGTATTTT. Its protein product is CATSVTSGSTDTQYF.

The rearrangement uses TRBV12-3 or TRBV12-4 and TRBJ1-2, with D possibly matching TRBD1 (5 bases). Trimming pared 6 bases from V and 2 bases from J, leaving 10 bases between. The CDR3 contains 13 residues. The DNA of the CDR3 is TGTGCCAGCAGCCGCCAGGGAAACTATGGCTACACCTTC. Translation: CASSRQGNYGYTF.

The chain uses TRBV10-3 and TRBJ2-1; D remains ambiguous. This CDR3 contains 13 residues. Per germline, CDR1 ENHRY and CDR2 SYGVKD. V was cut by 3 bases and J by 5 bases, with 8 bases left in between. CDR3 coding DNA: TGTGCCATCAGTGATTTCAGGAACAATGAGCAGTTCTTC. This codes for CAISDFRNNEQFF.

The chain recombines TRBV7-9 with TRBJ2-4; D gene uncertain. Germline V gene sequence: CDR1 SEHNR, CDR2 FQNEAQ (reference sequence). V was cut by 2 bases and J by 3 bases, with 11 bases left in between. The CDR3 is made up of 15 amino acids. The CDR3 here is CASSLTESGKNIQYF. CDR3 DNA sequence: TGTGCCAGCAGCTTAACGGAGTCCGGCAAAAACATTCAGTACTTC.

V and J are TRBV3-1 (or the pseudogene TRBV3-2) and TRBJ2-2, with TRBD2 matching over 9 bases. The CDR3 extends over 14 amino acids. V dropped 4 bases and J dropped 7; count of bases not matched to a gene: 4. Germline V gene lookup returns CDR1 LGHDT and CDR2 YNNKEL (reference sequence). Here the CDR3 DNA reads TGTGCCAGCAGCCCGAATAGCGGGGGCGGGGAGCTGTTTTTT. As protein: CASSPNSGGGELFF.

The rearrangement joins TRBV2 to TRBJ2-7; TRBD2 is a possible D gene (6 bases). From germline, CDR1 is SNHLY and CDR2 FYNNEI. With 3 bases removed from V and 3 bases from J, the gap between germline ends came to 12 bases. CDR3 length equals 14 residues. The CDR3 nucleotides are TGTGCCAGCAGTGAGTTAGCGGATCACTACGAGCAGTACTTC. This translates into CASSELADHYEQYF.

The V call is TRBV6-6, the J call TRBJ1-3; D might be TRBD1 (5 bases). V was shortened by 1 base and J by 0 bases, with 7 bases between the two germline ends. The CDR3 has 15 amino acids. In germline, CDR1 is MNHNY, CDR2 SVGAGI (reference sequence). The chain's CDR3 is CASSYYRNSGNTIYF. The CDR3 DNA reads TGTGCCAGCAGTTACTACAGGAACTCTGGAAACACCATATATTTT.